The 26 T cell receptor beta chains presented below share a single source sample, sequenced in a study of blood T cell repertoires in COVID-19. Using immunoSEQ multiplex PCR, the repertoire was profiled, and TCRdb retains in-frame clones only, with some absent. This sample has roughly 250,000 clones, with 80% to 95% found just once. The source material was PBMCs or T cells enriched from blood (not recorded which). The receptors derive from a woman under 30 who had recovered from COVID-19.

The chain has TRBV12-3 or TRBV12-4 and TRBJ1-2; TRBD1 might be the D (6 bases). V lost 6 bases and J lost 2, with 10 bases in between. The CDR3 totals 13 residues. CDR3 bases: TGTGCCAGCAGGAGACAGGCGAACTATGGCTACACCTTC. Translating gives CASRRQANYGYTF.

This clone was observed a single time. This chain uses TRBV7-2 with TRBJ2-7; possible D gene TRBD2, 5 bases. The length of the CDR3 is 13 residues. The germline V gene has CDR1 SGHTA and CDR2 FQGNSA. The V and J ends lost 6 bases and 0 bases respectively, with 9 bases between them. CDR3 nucleotide sequence: TGTGCCAGCAGGCCTGCGGGCTCCTACGAGCAGTACTTC. Its protein product is CASRPAGSYEQYF.

The chain combines TRBV28 with TRBJ2-7, with 7 bases lining up with TRBD2. The germline CDR1 and CDR2 sequences are MDHEN and SYDVKM. This CDR3 contains 14 residues. V lost 1 base and J lost 3; bases outside the gene matches: 3. This CDR3 reads CASSLFRGVYEQYF. DNA of the CDR3: TGTGCCAGCAGTTTATTCCGGGGGGTCTACGAGCAGTACTTC.

V is TRBV19 and J is TRBJ2-7; the match to TRBD2 covers 9 bases. The CDR3 sequence is 15 residues long. CDR1 and CDR2 from the germline V gene are LNHDA and SQIVND (reference sequence). Losses at the gene ends were 3 bases for V and 4 bases for J; bases not matched to a gene: 7. The CDR3 region has the DNA TGTGCCAGTAGTATTCGGCGGGAGGGCCGGTACGAGCAGTACTTC. Its protein product is CASSIRREGRYEQYF.

The chain has TRBV6-1 and TRBJ1-2, with D tentatively TRBD1 (5 bases). The V gene's germline CDR1 is MNHNS and CDR2 SASEGT. Trimming stripped 1 base from V and 5 bases from J, with 14 bases between. The CDR3 has 15 residues. In nucleotides, the CDR3 is TGTGCCAGCAGTGAAGACCCCAGGCGGGGGTATGGCTACACCTTC. This encodes CASSEDPRRGYGYTF.

V usage is TRBV5-1 and J usage is TRBJ1-2, with TRBD1 identical over 10 bases. The CDR3 has 13 residues. CDR1 SGHRS and CDR2 YFSETQ come from the germline V gene. V lost 4 bases to trimming and J lost 6 bases; unmatched junction nucleotides: 3. The CDR3 spells CASSPTGGDGYTF. The CDR3, as DNA: TGCGCCAGCAGCCCGACAGGGGGCGATGGCTACACCTTC.

The rearrangement joins TRBV15 to TRBJ2-7; no clear D. Germline V gives CDR1 LNHNV, CDR2 YYDKDF (reference sequence). The CDR3 spans 13 residues. V was trimmed by 1 base and J by 3 bases, leaving 7 bases between them. Written as DNA, the CDR3 is TGTGCCACCAGCAGAGTCCGCGACTACGAGCAGTACTTC. This gives the protein CATSRVRDYEQYF.

A single count supports this clone. J is TRBJ2-7 and V is TRBV28, with D maybe TRBD2 (7 bases). Per the germline V gene, CDR1 is MDHEN and CDR2 is SYDVKM. This CDR3 is 15 amino acids long. Trimming removed 4 bases from V and 8 bases from J, with 21 bases in between. The CDR3 DNA sequence: TGTGCCAGCAGTTCGGGGGGACAATTTACGTCCCAGCAGTACTTC. It specifies CASSSGGQFTSQQYF.

V usage is TRBV4-1 and J usage is TRBJ1-2, with 7 bases matching TRBD1. With 7 bases clipped from V and 2 bases from J, the junction kept 10 bases outside the gene matches. The V gene's germline CDR1 is MGHRA and CDR2 YSYEKL. This CDR3 spans 15 amino acids. CDR3 region: CASKDRWSGNYGYTF. The CDR3 DNA sequence: TGCGCCAGCAAGGACAGGTGGTCGGGAAACTATGGCTACACCTTC.

The chain couples TRBV27 to TRBJ1-4; 8 positions match TRBD1. In germline, CDR1 is MNHEY, CDR2 SMNVEV (reference sequence). J gave up 8 bases and V 6 bases, and 11 bases lay outside the gene matches. There are 15 residues in the CDR3. CDR3 amino acids: CASSPTGEGWEKLFF. The CDR3 DNA is TGTGCCAGCAGCCCGACAGGGGAAGGTTGGGAAAAACTGTTTTTT. The full variable domain, completed using reference TRBV27 and TRBJ1-4, is EAQVTQNPRYLITVTGKKLTVTCSQNMNHEYMSWYRQDPGLGLRQIYYSMNVEVTDKGDVPEGYKVSRKEKRNFPLILESPSPNQTSLYFCASSPTGEGWEKLFFGSGTQLSVL.

The chain uses TRBV19 and TRBJ2-7; D is perhaps TRBD1 (5 bases). Trimming took 9 bases from V and 0 from J, leaving 18 bases between them. The CDR3 extends over 15 amino acids. Germline loops: CDR1 LNHDA, CDR2 SQIVND (reference sequence). The CDR3 loop is CARKDPGRASYEQYF. The CDR3 DNA reads TGTGCCAGAAAGGACCCGGGCAGGGCCTCCTACGAGCAGTACTTC.

In this sample, this clone turned up once. This chain links TRBV28 with TRBJ1-2, with 9 positions matching TRBD1. Germline values: CDR1 MDHEN, CDR2 SYDVKM. V lost 2 bases to trimming and J lost 5 bases; unmatched junction nucleotides: 9. This CDR3 has 16 residues. The CDR3 nucleotides are TGTGCCAGCAGTTTAATCTGGGGGACAGGGCCTTATGGCTACACCTTC. Protein: CASSLIWGTGPYGYTF.

This clone was seen only once. This chain uses TRBV20-1 with TRBJ1-2; 7 bases fit TRBD1. The V gene's germline CDR1 is DFQATT and CDR2 SNEGSKA (reference sequence). V dropped 3 bases and J dropped 0; count of bases not matched to a gene: 4. The CDR3 consists of 14 residues. Here the CDR3 reads CSASSRGTNYGYTF. The CDR3 nucleotides are TGCAGTGCTAGTAGCAGGGGGACTAACTATGGCTACACCTTC.

The V call is TRBV12-3 or TRBV12-4, the J call TRBJ1-2; 7 nucleotides line up with TRBD1. J gave up 8 bases and V 5 bases, and 8 bases lay outside the gene matches. The CDR3 consists of 13 residues. In DNA form, the CDR3 reads TGTGCCAGCAGTCGCCCTACAGGGGAAGGCTACACCTTC. It encodes CASSRPTGEGYTF.

This clone occurred once. The chain joins TRBV21-1 to TRBJ2-5; TRBD2 is the table's D call, not checked against the DNA. TRBV21-1 is listed as a pseudogene. CDR3 length equals 15 residues. Here the CDR3 reads CASSTDTGIRETQYF. Written as DNA, the CDR3 is TGTGCCAGCAGCACCGACACGGGGATCCGAGAGACCCAGTACTTC.

This clone was recorded only once. J is TRBJ1-5 and V is TRBV5-6; 9 nucleotides align to TRBD1. This CDR3 comprises 17 residues. Germline V gives CDR1 SGHDT, CDR2 YYEEEE. J lost 4 bases, V lost 1 base, and 9 bases had no gene match. CDR3 sequence reads: CASSLRRTGDPNQPQHF. The CDR3 DNA is TGTGCCAGCAGCTTGAGACGGACAGGGGATCCGAATCAGCCCCAGCATTTT.

The rearrangement uses TRBV28 and TRBJ1-2; 7 positions match TRBD1. Germline lookup yields CDR1 MDHEN and CDR2 SYDVKM. The CDR3 has 14 amino acids. V lost 3 bases, J lost 0 bases, and 1 base stayed unmatched. Written as DNA, the CDR3 is TGTGCCAGCAGTTTCCAGGGGGCTAACTATGGCTACACCTTC. It translates to CASSFQGANYGYTF.

V usage is TRBV5-5 and J usage is TRBJ1-6, with D perhaps TRBD1 (5 bases). The CDR3 is made up of 13 amino acids. Germline loops: CDR1 SGHKS, CDR2 YYEKEE (reference sequence). V lost 4 bases and J lost 14, with 16 bases in between. Written as DNA, the CDR3 is TGTGCCAGCAGCCCATTACAGGATTCGGCCCTCCACTTT. It encodes CASSPLQDSALHF.

V and J are TRBV28 and TRBJ1-5; 9 bases map to TRBD1. Trimming removed 4 bases from V and 2 bases from J; junction bases left unmatched: 15. The CDR3 consists of 19 residues. In germline, CDR1 is MDHEN, CDR2 SYDVKM. The CDR3 bases are TGTGCCAGCAGTTATCCGGGACAGGGCGGGCTTGTGGGCAATCAGCCCCAGCATTTT. Translated, it gives CASSYPGQGGLVGNQPQHF.

The chain uses TRBV19 and TRBJ1-2; D not certain. Germline lookup yields CDR1 LNHDA and CDR2 SQIVND (reference sequence). The V and J ends lost 3 bases and 5 bases respectively, with 22 bases between them. This CDR3 spans 17 amino acids. The CDR3 spells CASSINLWEKPIYGYTF. CDR3 in DNA: TGTGCCAGTAGTATTAACTTATGGGAGAAGCCCATATATGGCTACACCTTC.

This clone was seen a single time. The chain combines TRBV18 with TRBJ1-3; D is uncertain. The CDR3 sequence is 14 residues long. V shed 3 bases and J shed 4 bases, with 10 bases lying between them. In germline, CDR1 is KGHSH, CDR2 LQKENI. CDR3: CASSPGGTGNTIYF. The CDR3 DNA follows: TGTGCCAGCTCACCGGGAGGTACAGGAAACACCATATATTTT.

This chain connects TRBV12-3 or TRBV12-4 to TRBJ2-5; a possible D gene is TRBD1 (5 bases). V shed 6 bases and J shed 0 bases, with 8 bases lying between them. The CDR3 length is 13 residues. The DNA of the CDR3 is TGTGCCAGCAGCAACAGGAACCAAGAGACCCAGTACTTC. As protein: CASSNRNQETQYF.

The chain employs TRBV6-5 and TRBJ2-6; perhaps TRBD2 as D (5 bases). CDR1 MNHEY and CDR2 SVGAGI come from the germline V gene. The CDR3 is made up of 13 amino acids. V lost 8 bases, J lost 5 bases, and 10 bases lay in between. The CDR3 DNA reads TGTGCCAGCCGCCGGGGAAGGGCCAACGTCCTGACTTTC. It specifies CASRRGRANVLTF.

The rearrangement links TRBV7-6 to TRBJ2-6; 8 nucleotides agree with TRBD1. Looked up from germline, CDR1 is SGHVS and CDR2 is FNYEAQ. V was clipped by 2 bases and J by 4 bases; unmatched bases: 13. The CDR3 loop spans 19 amino acids. CDR3: CASSLSGQGTSAGANVLTF. The CDR3 DNA sequence: TGTGCCAGCAGCTTATCTGGACAGGGAACGTCAGCCGGGGCCAACGTCCTGACTTTC.

The V call is TRBV19, the J call TRBJ1-5; D is ambiguous. Germline values: CDR1 LNHDA, CDR2 SQIVND (reference sequence). The CDR3 length is 14 residues. V was shortened by 3 bases and J by 4 bases, with 10 bases between the two germline ends. CDR3 loop: CASSMGSENQPQHF. CDR3 sequence (DNA): TGTGCCAGTAGTATGGGTTCGGAGAATCAGCCCCAGCATTTT. Supplemented by reference TRBV19 and TRBJ1-5, the full variable domain reads DGGITQSPKYLFRKEGQNVTLSCEQNLNHDAMYWYRQDPGQGLRLIYYSQIVNDFQKGDIAEGYSVSREKKESFPLTVTSAQKNPTAFYLCASSMGSENQPQHFGDGTRLSIL.

The chain recombines TRBV9 with TRBJ1-2, with D perhaps matching TRBD1 (6 bases). The CDR3 has 15 residues. The V end lost 4 bases, the J end lost 2 bases, and 15 bases lay between the germline ends. Per the germline V gene, CDR1 is SGDLS and CDR2 is YYNGEE. The chain's CDR3 is CASSPRPGQNYGYTF. The CDR3 DNA sequence: TGTGCCAGCAGCCCCAGGCCCGGACAGAACTATGGCTACACCTTC.